The 16 T cell receptor beta chains in this list originate from one sample, sequenced in a study of T cell responses to AZD1222 COVID-19 vaccine. Sequencing was performed with immunoSEQ multiplex PCR; in TCRdb, only in-frame clones are kept and a portion is missing. The sample holds about 48,000 clones, about 91% seen once. The sample here was peripheral blood, taken 28 days after the second AZD1222 dose. Receptors were obtained from an adult who received the AZD1222 COVID-19 vaccine.

This clone was seen only once. The rearrangement links TRBV7-9 to TRBJ2-7; D is ambiguous. CDR3 length: 14 residues. V dropped 1 base and J dropped 1 base, with 8 bases sitting between them. The germline CDR1 and CDR2 sequences are SEHNR and FQNEAQ (reference sequence). The CDR3: CASSLGAQSYEQYF. The CDR3 DNA reads as TGTGCCAGCAGCTTAGGGGCCCAATCCTACGAGCAGTACTTC.

J is TRBJ2-7 and V is TRBV7-2; tentative D call: TRBD2 (5 bases). V lost 6 bases and J lost 6, with 15 bases in between. The germline V gene encodes CDR1 SGHTA and CDR2 FQGNSA. CDR3 length equals 13 residues. CDR3 DNA sequence: TGTGCCAGCAGTCCCGGGATGTCGGGCGAGCAGTACTTC. This translates into CASSPGMSGEQYF. Supplemented by reference TRBV7-2 and TRBJ2-7, the full variable domain reads GAGVSQSPSNKVTEKGKDVELRCDPISGHTALYWYRQSLGQGLEFLIYFQGNSAPDKSGLPSDRFSAERTGGSVSTLTIQRTQQEDSAVYLCASSPGMSGEQYFGPGTRLTVT.

The V gene is TRBV5-5, the J gene TRBJ2-3, with TRBD2 identical over 8 bases. The CDR3 extends over 14 amino acids. CDR1 is SGHKS, CDR2 YYEKEE, per germline (reference sequence). The J segment lost 1 base and the V segment lost 5 bases, leaving 3 bases of the junction unmatched. CDR3 nucleotide sequence: TGTGCCAGCAGTAGCGGGACCCGCACAGATACGCAGTATTTT. It codes for CASSSGTRTDTQYF. Drawing the rest from reference TRBV5-5 and TRBJ2-3, the complete variable domain is DAGVTQSPTHLIKTRGQQVTLRCSPISGHKSVSWYQQVLGQGPQFIFQYYEKEERGRGNFPDRFSARQFPNYSSELNVNALLLGDSALYLCASSSGTRTDTQYFGPGTRLTVL.

The chain is built from TRBV2 and TRBJ2-2; no clear D. This CDR3 has 14 residues. Germline values: CDR1 SNHLY, CDR2 FYNNEI. Trimming left V 2 bases short and J 6 bases short, with 10 bases between. The CDR3 spells CASSETYTPGELFF. CDR3 DNA: TGTGCCAGCAGTGAAACCTACACACCCGGGGAGCTGTTTTTT.

The chain links TRBV19 to TRBJ1-6, with D unresolved. In germline, CDR1 is LNHDA, CDR2 SQIVND (reference sequence). CDR3 size: 18 residues. Trimming stripped 3 bases from V and 0 bases from J, with 15 bases between. As DNA, the CDR3 is TGTGCCAGTAGTATTCGGCAGGCCACGGCCTCCTATAATTCACCCCTCCACTTT. Translating gives CASSIRQATASYNSPLHF. Full variable domain (rest looked up from reference TRBV19 and TRBJ1-6): DGGITQSPKYLFRKEGQNVTLSCEQNLNHDAMYWYRQDPGQGLRLIYYSQIVNDFQKGDIAEGYSVSREKKESFPLTVTSAQKNPTAFYLCASSIRQATASYNSPLHFGNGTRLTVT.

The V and J genes are TRBV5-1 and TRBJ2-3; TRBD2 matches 7 bases. The germline V gene encodes CDR1 SGHRS and CDR2 YFSETQ. V lost 4 bases, J lost 2 bases, and 10 bases stayed unmatched. The CDR3 sequence is 16 residues long. This CDR3 is CASSPGRERNTDTQYF. CDR3 nucleotide sequence: TGCGCCAGCAGCCCGGGGCGGGAGAGGAACACAGATACGCAGTATTTT.

This clone was seen only once. This chain links TRBV6-1 with TRBJ2-5; D possibly corresponds to TRBD2 (6 bases). This CDR3 has 16 amino acids. Germline CDR1 is MNHNS and CDR2 is SASEGT. V was shortened by 2 bases and J by 5 bases, with 18 bases between the two germline ends. In DNA, the CDR3 is TGTGCCAGCAGTGAAAGTAACGGGGGTCTGGGGGAGACCCAGTACTTC. It yields the protein CASSESNGGLGETQYF.

The sample holds one count of this clone. The chain recombines TRBV5-6 with TRBJ1-2; no clear D gene. The CDR3 is 13 amino acids. V was trimmed by 3 bases and J by 8 bases, leaving 14 bases between them. Per the germline V gene, CDR1 is SGHDT and CDR2 is YYEEEE. As DNA, the CDR3 is TGTGCCAGCAGCTCGGGGAGGGTTGTAGGCTACACCTTC. Translation gives CASSSGRVVGYTF.

This clone qualifies as medium-sized. This sequence joins TRBV6-4 and TRBJ2-2, with D hard to call. V lost 0 bases, J lost 5 bases, and 7 bases lay in between. CDR3 length equals 14 residues. Germline values: CDR1 MRHNA, CDR2 SNTAGT. CDR3 region: CASSDSSSTGELFF. CDR3 nucleotide sequence: TGTGCCAGCAGTGACTCGAGTTCAACCGGGGAGCTGTTTTTT.

In this sample, this clone turned up a few times. The genes are TRBV6-5 and TRBJ1-2; the D is unclear. Trimming stripped 3 bases from V and 2 bases from J, with 13 bases between. This CDR3 has 15 amino acids. Germline V gives CDR1 MNHEY, CDR2 SVGAGI. The CDR3 loop is CASSYSRTQNYGYTF. The CDR3 DNA reads as TGTGCCAGCAGTTATTCGAGAACACAGAACTATGGCTACACCTTC.

The chain has TRBV9 and TRBJ2-5; tentative D call: TRBD1 (5 bases). The ends were cut back, 3 bases at V and 5 bases at J, with 14 bases in the middle. CDR1 SGDLS and CDR2 YYNGEE come from the germline V gene. The CDR3 consists of 14 residues. In nucleotides, the CDR3 is TGTGCCAGCAGCGCCACTTGGGGCTCGGAGACCCAGTACTTC. Protein: CASSATWGSETQYF.

V and J are TRBV5-6 and TRBJ2-1; the match to TRBD1 covers 7 bases. Germline V lookup: CDR1 SGHDT, CDR2 YYEEEE. The CDR3 runs to 15 residues. Unmatched junction bases numbered 5, after V lost 2 bases and J lost 3 bases. This chain's CDR3 is CASSFGQVNYNEQFF. As DNA, the CDR3 is TGTGCCAGCAGCTTCGGACAGGTAAACTACAATGAGCAGTTCTTC. The whole variable domain, remainder taken from reference TRBV5-6 and TRBJ2-1, is DAGVTQSPTHLIKTRGQQVTLRCSPKSGHDTVSWYQQALGQGPQFIFQYYEEEERQRGNFPDRFSGHQFPNYSSELNVNALLLGDSALYLCASSFGQVNYNEQFFGPGTRLTVL.

The V and J genes are TRBV18 and TRBJ1-1; D is uncertain. Per the germline V gene, CDR1 is KGHSH and CDR2 is LQKENI. Between the trimmed V and J ends, which lost 6 bases and 1 base, there was a span of 12 bases. The CDR3 loop spans 14 amino acids. The DNA of the CDR3 is TGTGCCAGCTCCCAGGCGTTCGGGAACACTGAAGCTTTCTTT. Protein product: CASSQAFGNTEAFF. Combining the CDR3 with reference TRBV18 and TRBJ1-1 gives the whole variable domain NAGVMQNPRHLVRRRGQEARLRCSPMKGHSHVYWYRQLPEEGLKFMVYLQKENIIDESGMPKERFSAEFPKEGPSILRIQQVVRGDSAAYFCASSQAFGNTEAFFGQGTRLTVV.

The sample holds a few counts of this clone. The chain joins TRBV27 to TRBJ1-6, with D hard to call. This CDR3 has 16 residues. Deletions cut 3 bases from V and 10 bases from J, with 19 bases between. Germline V gene sequence: CDR1 MNHEY, CDR2 SMNVEV (reference sequence). CDR3 sequence reads: CASSFSRTAKESPLHF. CDR3 coding DNA: TGTGCCAGCAGTTTTAGCAGGACCGCTAAAGAATCACCCCTCCACTTT.

This clone has more than one count but fewer than ten. The rearrangement links TRBV6-5 to TRBJ1-6; TRBD1 matches 8 bases. With V trimmed by 5 bases and J by 9 bases, 6 bases remained unmatched. This CDR3 has 14 residues. CDR1 MNHEY and CDR2 SVGAGI come from the germline V gene. The DNA for the CDR3 is TGTGCCAGCAGTCAGACAGGGGTGATTTCACCCCTCCACTTT. The encoded protein is CASSQTGVISPLHF.

The rearrangement uses TRBV5-4 and TRBJ1-4; TRBD1 is a possible D gene (5 bases). The CDR3 contains 16 residues. Trimming pared 4 bases from V and 6 bases from J, leaving 19 bases between. Germline CDR1 SGHNT, CDR2 YYREEE (reference sequence). DNA for the CDR3: TGTGCCAGCAGCCCGAAAACCGGGACGGGGTATGAAAAACTGTTTTTT. Translation: CASSPKTGTGYEKLFF.